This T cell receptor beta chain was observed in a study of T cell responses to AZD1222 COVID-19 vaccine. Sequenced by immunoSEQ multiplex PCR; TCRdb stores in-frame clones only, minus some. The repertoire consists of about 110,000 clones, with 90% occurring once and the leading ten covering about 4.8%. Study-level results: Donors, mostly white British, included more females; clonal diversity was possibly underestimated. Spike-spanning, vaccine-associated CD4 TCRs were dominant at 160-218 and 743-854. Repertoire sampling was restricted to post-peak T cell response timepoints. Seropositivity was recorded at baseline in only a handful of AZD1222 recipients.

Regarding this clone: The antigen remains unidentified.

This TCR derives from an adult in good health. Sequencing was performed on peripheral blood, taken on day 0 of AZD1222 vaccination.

DNA of the CDR3: TGCGCCAGCAGCTTCTCTAGAGGGAACAATGAGCAGTTCTTC. It translates to CASSFSRGNNEQFF. V and J are TRBV5-1 and TRBJ2-1, with D possibly being TRBD2 (5 bases). Germline-derived CDR1 and CDR2 are SGHRS and YFSETQ. The CDR3 is 14 residues long. V gave up 2 bases and J gave up 5 bases, with 11 bases separating them.